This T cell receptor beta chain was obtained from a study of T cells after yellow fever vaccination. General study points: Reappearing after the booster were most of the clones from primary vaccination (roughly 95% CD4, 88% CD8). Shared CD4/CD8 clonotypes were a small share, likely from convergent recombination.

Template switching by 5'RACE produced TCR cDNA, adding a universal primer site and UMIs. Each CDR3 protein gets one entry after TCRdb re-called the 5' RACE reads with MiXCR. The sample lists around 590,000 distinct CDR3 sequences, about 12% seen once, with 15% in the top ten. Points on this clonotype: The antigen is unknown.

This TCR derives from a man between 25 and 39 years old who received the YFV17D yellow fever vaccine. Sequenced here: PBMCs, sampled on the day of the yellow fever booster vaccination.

CDR3 nucleotides: TGTGCCAGCAGCTTCGCAGGACTAGCGCGACTCCAAGAGACCCAGTACTTC. It encodes CASSFAGLARLQETQYF. The chain has TRBV7-2 and TRBJ2-5; 9 bases align to TRBD2. From germline, CDR1 is SGHTA and CDR2 FQGNSA. The V and J ends lost 3 bases and 1 base, in that order; junction bases with no gene match: 9. The CDR3 is 17 residues long.